One and the same sample provided the 14 T cell receptor beta chains below, sequenced in a study of CD8+ T cells in alopecia areata. RNA was extracted and reverse transcribed into cDNA as the sequencing template. Data came from immunoSEQ multiplex PCR; TCRdb stores just in-frame clones and leaves some out. The sample shows approximately 110,000 clones, about three fifths of them seen only once. The sample's treatment: oral pan-JAK inhibitor, 5-10 mg twice daily. The sample here was CD8+ T cells sorted from blood, taken at week 24, from a patient treated with tofacitinib. The receptors were sampled from a human donor with alopecia areata.

As to this clone: This may be a read error: a much more frequent sequence differs by one nucleotide. The rearrangement joins TRBV2 to TRBJ1-1, with D possibly matching TRBD1 (5 bases). Germline V gives CDR1 SNHLY, CDR2 FYNNEI. Trimming removed 3 bases at V and 0 bases at J, with 5 bases between. This CDR3 is built from 13 residues. The CDR3 is CASSDRVNTEAFF. CDR3 bases: TGTGCCAGCAGTGACAGGGTGAACACTGAAGCTTTCTTT.

Regarding this clone: Only one base separates this from a far larger clonotype, so it likely reflects a read error. CDR3 in amino acids: CASSLNEQFF. Here the CDR3 DNA reads TGTGCCAGCAGCTTGAATGAGCAGTTCTTC. The chain employs TRBV5-6 and TRBJ2-1; D unclear. The CDR3 extends over 10 amino acids. V gave up 1 base and J gave up 7 bases, with 0 bases separating them. Germline-derived CDR1 and CDR2 are SGHDT and YYEEEE.

This clone was counted only a few times. The chain carries TRBV27 and TRBJ1-6; TRBD1 matches 9 bases. Trimming cost V 3 bases and J 10 bases; bases outside gene matches: 10. The CDR3 contains 16 residues. From germline, CDR1 is MNHEY and CDR2 SMNVEV (reference sequence). The CDR3 here is CASSLAHRGPGSPLHF. The CDR3 coding sequence is TGTGCCAGCAGTTTGGCTCACAGGGGGCCTGGATCACCCCTCCACTTT.

The chain links TRBV5-1 to TRBJ1-2; D may be TRBD1 (5 bases). CDR3 length: 14 amino acids. V gave up 0 bases and J gave up 6 bases, with 12 bases separating them. Germline V gives CDR1 SGHRS, CDR2 YFSETQ. The CDR3 loop is CASSLDGDGDGYTF. CDR3 DNA sequence: TGCGCCAGCAGCTTGGATGGGGACGGGGATGGCTACACCTTC.

The chain has TRBV27 and TRBJ2-7; D gene unclear. Trimming took off 0 bases at V and 2 bases at J, with 11 bases between the two ends. This CDR3 comprises 15 residues. Germline assignment: CDR1 MNHEY and CDR2 SMNVEV (reference sequence). CDR3 region: CASSLSNGPTYEQYF. CDR3 nucleotide sequence: TGTGCCAGCAGTTTATCGAACGGACCCACCTACGAGCAGTACTTC.

V usage is TRBV14 and J usage is TRBJ2-1; 11 bases line up with TRBD2. The V segment lost 0 bases and the J segment 8 bases; nucleotides outside the gene matches: 3. CDR1 and CDR2 from the germline V gene are SGHDN and FVKESK. The CDR3 extends over 15 amino acids. CDR3 in amino acids: CASSQDELAGDEQFF. The CDR3 DNA reads as TGTGCCAGCAGCCAAGATGAACTAGCGGGGGATGAGCAGTTCTTC.

The chain combines TRBV5-4 with TRBJ1-2; D is unclear. Trimming removed 0 bases from V and 6 bases from J, with 12 bases in between. The germline V gene encodes CDR1 SGHNT and CDR2 YYREEE (reference sequence). The CDR3 contains 14 residues. The CDR3 spells CASSLVDAEHGYTF. Written as DNA, the CDR3 is TGTGCCAGCAGCTTGGTGGACGCCGAACATGGCTACACCTTC. Full variable domain (missing parts from reference TRBV5-4 and TRBJ1-2): ETGVTQSPTHLIKTRGQQVTLRCSSQSGHNTVSWYQQALGQGPQFIFQYYREEENGRGNFPPRFSGLQFPNYSSELNVNALELDDSALYLCASSLVDAEHGYTFGSGTRLTVV.

The chain combines TRBV27 with TRBJ1-2; D not certain. CDR1 is MNHEY and CDR2 is SMNVEV in the germline V gene (reference sequence). Trimming removed 3 bases from V and 3 bases from J, with 20 bases in between. This CDR3 comprises 17 residues. The CDR3 loop reads CASSFSVGSITYYGYTF. The CDR3 DNA is TGTGCCAGCAGTTTTTCCGTCGGAAGTATAACCTACTATGGCTACACCTTC.

The table lists this clone with a count of one. V usage is TRBV7-2 and J usage is TRBJ2-7; D might be TRBD2 (6 bases). The length of the CDR3 is 14 residues. Germline assignment: CDR1 SGHTA and CDR2 FQGNSA. V lost 5 bases and J lost 5, with 16 bases in between. As DNA, the CDR3 is TGTGCCAGCAGCCTAGGGCCCAGGGAGGACGAGCAGTACTTC. Protein product: CASSLGPREDEQYF.

The chain joins TRBV27 to TRBJ2-2; D ambiguous. The germline V and J ends were trimmed by 2 bases and 2 bases, with 9 bases remaining between them. This CDR3 has 15 residues. Germline CDR1 is MNHEY and CDR2 is SMNVEV (reference sequence). The CDR3 nucleotides read TGTGCCAGCAGTTTAGAGCCATCCAACACCGGGGAGCTGTTTTTT. This codes for CASSLEPSNTGELFF.

This clone has only a few counts. The chain joins TRBV27 to TRBJ2-2; D might be TRBD1 or TRBD2, each matching 5 bases. The CDR3 is 13 amino acids. V was cut by 3 bases and J by 7 bases, with 9 bases left in between. From germline, CDR1 is MNHEY and CDR2 SMNVEV (reference sequence). The CDR3 DNA follows: TGTGCCAGCAGTTTTGGGGGAATCGGGGAGCTGTTTTTT. It codes for CASSFGGIGELFF.

This clone was recorded once. The J gene is TRBJ1-2, the V gene TRBV29-1; 10 bases are shared with TRBD1. The V and J ends lost 1 base and 11 bases, in that order; junction bases with no gene match: 10. Germline V gene data show CDR1 as SQVTM and CDR2 as ANQGSEA. The CDR3 totals 14 residues. The CDR3 reads CSVEVRQGALGYTF. CDR3 in DNA: TGCAGCGTTGAAGTCCGACAGGGGGCGTTGGGTTACACCTTC. The full variable domain, with the rest looked up from reference TRBV29-1 and TRBJ1-2, is SAVISQKPSRDICQRGTSLTIQCQVDSQVTMMFWYRQQPGQSLTLIATANQGSEATYESGFVIDKFPISRPNLTFSTLTVSNMSPEDSSIYLCSVEVRQGALGYTFGSGTRLTVV.

The gene calls are TRBV7-8 and TRBJ2-1; D is unresolved. Germline CDR1 SGHVS, CDR2 FQNEAQ. The CDR3 consists of 16 residues. V was pared by 2 bases and J by 2 bases, with 13 bases between. The CDR3 sequence is CASSLPRGSPYNEQFF. Here the CDR3 DNA reads TGTGCCAGCAGCTTACCCCGTGGCAGCCCCTACAATGAGCAGTTCTTC.

This clone has only a few counts. The rearrangement uses TRBV7-9 and TRBJ2-1; 7 bases are a match to TRBD1. This CDR3 has 14 residues. The germline CDR1 and CDR2 sequences are SEHNR and FQNEAQ (reference sequence). V gave up 4 bases and J gave up 6 bases; unmatched junction bases: 6. CDR3 bases: TGTGCCAGCAGCTCGACAGGGACCTTCAATGAGCAGTTCTTC. Its protein is CASSSTGTFNEQFF.